Listed below are T cell receptor beta chains from one sample, sequenced in a study of shared clonotypes between healthy human individuals. Using immunoSEQ multiplex PCR, the repertoire was profiled, and TCRdb retains in-frame clones only, with some absent. Found here are about half a million clones, 70% to 80% of them singletons; the top ten hold approximately 13%. Sequencing was done on a sample of PBMCs. These receptors all come from a woman between 40 and 50 years old in good health. Some clones in this sample may be carry-over from other donors' samples. CDR3s include the opening cysteine and the closing phenylalanine or tryptophan. Each record gives: V gene, D gene, J gene, CDR3 protein, CDR3 DNA. D genes are given only for firm matches.

>TRBV10-3|.|TRBJ2-3
CAISESGQGIDTQYF
TGTGCCATCAGTGAGTCAGGGCAGGGGATTGATACGCAGTATTTT
>TRBV18|.|TRBJ2-3
CASSPMGPTSTDTQYF
TGTGCCAGCTCACCAATGGGACCGACTAGCACAGATACGCAGTATTTT
>TRBV7-2|TRBD2|TRBJ2-1
CASSLGGGRAFNEQFF
TGTGCCAGCAGCTTAGGGGGCGGGAGGGCCTTCAATGAGCAGTTCTTC
>TRBV9|.|TRBJ2-7
CASSPTSYLSSYEQYF
TGTGCCAGCAGCCCCACCAGCTATTTGAGTTCCTACGAGCAGTACTTC
>TRBV18|.|TRBJ2-1
CASSPAGPQFF
TGTGCCAGCTCACCTGCGGGGCCACAGTTCTTC
>TRBV7-8|.|TRBJ2-7
CASSPGLEQYF
TGTGCCAGCAGCCCCGGATTGGAGCAGTACTTC
>TRBV6-1|.|TRBJ2-3
CASSEGRASDTQYF
TGTGCCAGCAGTGAAGGCAGGGCTTCGGATACGCAGTATTTT
>TRBV28|.|TRBJ2-1
CASSFTTSYNEQFF
TGTGCCAGCAGTTTTACCACCTCCTACAATGAGCAGTTCTTC
>TRBV7-3|.|TRBJ2-1
CASSLEGVIWTTIEQFF
TGTGCCAGCAGCTTAGAGGGGGTGATATGGACGACCATTGAGCAGTTCTTC
>TRBV18|.|TRBJ1-1
CASSPIGTGKPEAFF
TGTGCCAGCTCACCAATTGGTACAGGGAAGCCTGAAGCTTTCTTT
>TRBV28|.|TRBJ2-4
CASSSPLGSPWVKNIQYF
TGTGCCAGCAGTTCCCCACTAGGGTCCCCGTGGGTCAAAAACATTCAGTACTTC
>TRBV7-7|TRBD2|TRBJ2-1
CASSPGTGGYNEQFF
TGTGCCAGCAGCCCCGGGACGGGGGGTTACAATGAGCAGTTCTTC
>TRBV7-2|.|TRBJ2-1
CASSLAGDAYNEQFF
TGTGCCAGCAGCTTAGCGGGAGACGCGTACAATGAGCAGTTCTTC
>TRBV7-3|TRBD2|TRBJ2-2
CASSLSGTRWLGELFF
TGTGCCAGCAGCCTTAGCGGGACCCGATGGCTGGGGGAGCTGTTTTTT
>TRBV9|.|TRBJ2-7
CASSHSGTYEQYF
TGTGCCAGCAGCCATAGCGGAACCTACGAGCAGTACTTC
>TRBV4-1|.|TRBJ1-1
CASSQDYGNTEAFF
TGCGCCAGCAGCCAAGATTATGGGAACACTGAAGCTTTCTTT
>TRBV2|.|TRBJ2-3
CASSVGTDTQYF
TGTGCCAGCAGTGTGGGGACAGATACGCAGTATTTT
>TRBV5-1|TRBD1|TRBJ2-7
CASSAGQANSPYEQYF
TGCGCCAGCAGTGCGGGACAGGCGAATTCCCCCTACGAGCAGTACTTC